Shown below are 2 T cell receptor beta chains from a single sample sequenced in a study of T cells in Graves' hyperthyroidism and ophthalmopathy. From RNA transcripts, TCR beta CDR3 regions were amplified. An initial round of RT-PCR targeting the TCR CDR3 relied on the HTBI primer set. One entry per CDR3 protein results from TCRdb running MiXCR on the multiplex PCR reads. The sample carries roughly 350,000 distinct CDR3 sequences, 14% recorded once. Sequenced input: blood. These receptor sequences come from a woman aged 25 to 45 with Graves' hyperthyroidism.

Regarding this clonotype: A clone one base away is much larger, so this may be a read error. The chain joins TRBV11-2 to TRBJ2-7; D possibly matches TRBD1 or TRBD2 (5 bases each). Deletions cut 0 bases from V and 5 bases from J, with 14 bases between. The CDR3 is made up of 15 amino acids. Per germline, CDR1 SGHAT and CDR2 FQNNGV. CDR3 region: CASSLDRGDGHEQYF. CDR3 DNA: TGTGCCAGCAGCTTAGATCGAGGGGACGGCCACGAGCAGTACTTC. The full variable domain, rest sourced from reference TRBV11-2 and TRBJ2-7, is EAGVAQSPRYKIIEKRQSVAFWCNPISGHATLYWYQQILGQGPKLLIQFQNNGVVDDSQLPKDRFSAERLKGVDSTLKIQPAKLEDSAVYLCASSLDRGDGHEQYFGPGTRLTVT.

This clonotype appeared a few times. V is TRBV3-1 and J is TRBJ2-5, with 7 positions matching TRBD2. The CDR3 length is 14 residues. V was pared by 4 bases and J by 7 bases, with 9 bases of the junction left unmatched. CDR1 and CDR2 (germline): LGHDT, YNNKEL (reference sequence). CDR3 nucleotides: TGTGCCAGCAGCCCCCTAGCGGCAATTGGGACCCAGTACTTC. Residues: CASSPLAAIGTQYF.